This entry concerns a single T cell receptor (beta chain). This entry comes from a study of control samples from healthy donors and cancer patients. TCRdb's table, derived via immunoSEQ multiplex PCR, lists solely in-frame clones and lacks some. The data show roughly 100,000 clones, about 85% seen once. V shed 1 base and J 4 bases; nucleotides not matched to a gene: 1. CDR3 size: 15 residues. The germline V gene encodes CDR1 SGHVS and CDR2 FNYEAQ. The V gene is TRBV7-6, the J gene TRBJ1-5, with TRBD1 matching 10 bases. Material: blood. This TCR was sampled from a woman aged 50 to 60 in good health. The CDR3 DNA reads TGTGCCAGCAGCTTAGGGACAGGGGGGAATCAGCCCCAGCATTTT. Amino acids: CASSLGTGGNQPQHF.